Included here is one TCR beta chain sequence, with context. The CDR3 totals 13 residues. Trimming removed 1 base at V and 5 bases at J, with 7 bases between. The germline CDR1 and CDR2 sequences are MGHRA and YSYEKL. Original analysis: Amplifying reference gene primers gave estimates of nucleated cell counts. Clones were read by immunoSEQ multiplex PCR, and TCRdb kept only the in-frame ones, dropping some. That table furnishes V, J and clone size, whereas the DNA furnished D and trimming. The sample has about 480,000 clones, roughly 90% seen once. Everyone who took part was 18 to 89 years old, and they came from about 25 US areas. Self-reported history from a screening survey and questionnaire set each donor's cohort. Either two negative PCRs, clearance, or symptom resolution qualified Cohort 3 donors as recovered. The sample is drawn from a study of blood T cell repertoires in COVID-19.

The genes are TRBV4-1 and TRBJ2-3; no clear D gene. The clonotype comes from a woman aged 40 to 50 who had recovered from COVID-19. Source material: PBMCs or T cells enriched from blood (not recorded which). The CDR3, as DNA: TGCGCCAGCAGCCAAGGGCGAGGAGATACGCAGTATTTT. Translating it yields CASSQGRGDTQYF.